A selection of T cell receptor beta chains follows, all from one sample in a study of vaccination and CD4 T cells after COVID-19. TCRdb redid the calling of the PCR reads with MiXCR, one entry per CDR3 protein. The sample lists roughly 16,000 distinct CDR3 sequences, 45% to 65% occurring once. These receptors are not linked to any known antigen. The sample here was cultured CD4+ T cells from blood, taken after SARS-CoV-2 vaccination. These receptors were collected from a human donor with COVID-19. The CDR3 runs from the conserved cysteine through the conserved F or W. A clone size is listed for some rows: how often the clone was seen (once, few, many), or a class if it is expanded.

size	V	CDR3
few	TRBV19	CASSIVGFNYGYTF
NA	TRBV18	CASSPDRNQPQHF
NA	TRBV19	CASGGAVQETQYF
NA	TRBV10-3	CAMTQGTSDSHGYTF
NA	TRBV19	CASSLEVGRDQPQHF
NA	TRBV28	CASRYQSNTEAFF
few	TRBV7-2	CASSSTTAYQETQYF
NA	TRBV2	CASSRTDHTDTQYF
NA	TRBV27	CASSLGQGKYETQYF
NA	TRBV28	CASSPGTRGNTIYF
NA	TRBV6-1	CASSLGLAGQETQYF
NA	TRBV5-6	CASSLQGAGGATQYF
NA	TRBV20-1	CSARVPGTPNQPQHF
few	TRBV2	CASRDNRDDQPQHF
NA	TRBV6-1	CASRLWGPGSGNTIYF
few	TRBV6-5	CASSYRGDSNQPQHF
NA	TRBV6-1	CASRLQVYNSPLHF
hyperexpanded	TRBV11-2	CASSPRMRQGYGYTF
NA	TRBV11-3	CASSTRTGQKHEQYF
few	TRBV6-5	CASSSGTVLLTGELFF
NA	TRBV6-1	CASSPTDSSPLHF
NA	TRBV6-5	CASSYSTFESEAFF
few	TRBV12-3/TRBV12-4	CASSSTGLNTEAFF
NA	TRBV4-1	CASSQTGSYGYTF
few	TRBV6-1	CASSGGISNYGYTF
NA	TRBV7-2	CASTENTGELFF
NA	TRBV18	CASSPPELPDTQYF
NA	TRBV5-6	CASSFRGGYEQYF
few	TRBV6-1	CASSPGQYTEAFF
few	TRBV7-2	CASSSQGFNSPLHF
NA	TRBV20-1	CSAVPRGFWGYTF
NA	TRBV5-1	CASSLGQGEQPQHF
NA	TRBV20-1	CSAPGGRVNTEAFF
NA	TRBV19	CASSIPRGQSEAFF
few	TRBV20-1	CSAEQGEETQYF
NA	TRBV5-1	CASSLGSVAETQYF
NA	TRBV6-5	CASSYSVTGDYGYTF
NA	TRBV11-3	CASSLVASTDTQYF
NA	TRBV28	CASKTPAGGNEKLFF
few	TRBV7-2	CASSLGVAGPDTQYF
few	TRBV7-2	CASSSSGTRNSPLHF
few	TRBV19	CASSTRWGAGQPQHF
few	TRBV20-1	CSADYGTSGGSSYEQYF
few	TRBV20-1	CSARAPDRSNQPQHF
NA	TRBV20-1	CSANPSGGQYF
NA	TRBV5-1	CASSSGWGQGETQYF
few	TRBV19	CASSISGAWGETQYF
NA	TRBV4-1	CASSQVNSGGKLFF
NA	TRBV14	CASSQIQGAGFTF
few	TRBV6-1	CASNQGGRETQYF
NA	TRBV7-9	CASSQGPGAFTPLHF
NA	TRBV27	CASTTPRDPQHF
NA	TRBV20-1	CSARGVSEQYF
NA	TRBV20-1	CSAVTGDHETQYF
NA	TRBV12-3/TRBV12-4	CASSPGTGKRSQPQHF
NA	TRBV5-1	CASSLGDRAYGYTF
NA	TRBV9	CASSPDARWGYTF
NA	TRBV20-1	CSARVGLGGTDTQYF
NA	TRBV5-4	CASSLDGSNQPQHF
few	TRBV11-2	CASSLRGQTNQPQHF